This is a list of T cell receptor beta chains from one sample in a study of cytomegalovirus exposure and HLA in healthy donors. Assay: immunoSEQ multiplex PCR; the TCRdb copy retains only in-frame clones and omits some. The top ten clones hold over 2% of a sample with 120,000 to 150,000 clones, 80% to 85% of them seen once. Sequencing input: PBMCs. The receptors derive from a boy under 10 years old in good health and CMV-seronegative. CDR3s include the opening cysteine and the closing phenylalanine or tryptophan. A D gene is named only where the DNA matches it firmly. Clone size is shown for a subset of rows, as once, few, many or a class of expanded clone.

d_call clone_size j_call v_call cdr3_nt cdr3_aa
TRBD1 NA TRBJ2-7 TRBV28 TGTGCCAGCACCCCCCCGGGACAGCCTATCGAGCAGTACTTC CASTPPGQPIEQYF
NA once TRBJ1-5 TRBV15 TGTGCCACCAGCAGAGTTTGGGGACATAGCAATCAGCCCCAGCATTTT CATSRVWGHSNQPQHF
TRBD2 NA TRBJ2-1 TRBV6-5 TGTGCCAGCAGGCCCGGGACTAGCGGGGACAATGAGCAGTTCTTC CASRPGTSGDNEQFF
TRBD1 NA TRBJ2-1 TRBV19 TGTGCCAGTAGTATGACAGGGAAATCCTACAATGAGCAGTTCTTC CASSMTGKSYNEQFF
TRBD1 NA TRBJ1-4 TRBV5-1 TGCGCCAGCAGCTTGGAATGGTCGCAGGGGGAACTGTTTTTT CASSLEWSQGELFF
NA NA TRBJ1-1 TRBV9 TGTGCCAGCAGCCCAGAGATACAAGGGACTAATCCGGGAGCTTTCTTT CASSPEIQGTNPGAFF
TRBD1 NA TRBJ2-1 TRBV7-2 TGTGCCAGCAGCCGTTTCCGGGACAGGGGCAATGAGCAGTTCTTC CASSRFRDRGNEQFF
TRBD2 NA TRBJ2-1 TRBV7-9 TGTGCCAGCAGCACTAGCCGCGCCGGGACTAGCGGGCATGAGCAGTTCTTC CASSTSRAGTSGHEQFF
NA NA TRBJ2-7 TRBV11-2 TGTGCCAGCAGCCGCGGGGGCCGCTCCTACGAGCAGTACTTC CASSRGGRSYEQYF
TRBD1 NA TRBJ1-4 TRBV23-1 TGCGCCAGCATTACAGGGGGGGCAACTAATGAAAAACTGTTTTTT CASITGGATNEKLFF
NA once TRBJ1-5 TRBV28 TGTGCCAGCAGTTTCATCGGACGGGAACAGCCCCGGCATTTT CASSFIGREQPRHF
TRBD2 NA TRBJ2-5 TRBV9 TGTGCCAGCAGCTCTACTAGCGGGGGGGAGACCCAGTACTTC CASSSTSGGETQYF
TRBD2 NA TRBJ2-1 TRBV5-1 TGCGCCAGCAGCTTGCGGCGGGGGGACTACAATGAGCAGTTCTTC CASSLRRGDYNEQFF
NA NA TRBJ2-3 TRBV19 TGTGCCAGTAGCCAGGTTAGCACAGATACGCAGTATTTT CASSQVSTDTQYF
NA NA TRBJ2-6 TRBV21-1 TGTGCCAGCAGCAAAGGTGGACAGGACCACTCTGGGGCCAACGTCCTGACTTTC CASSKGGQDHSGANVLTF
NA NA TRBJ1-1 TRBV27 TGTGCCAGCAGTTTAGTAAAGGGGCGTGAAGCTTTCTTT CASSLVKGREAFF
NA NA TRBJ1-6 TRBV2 TGTGCCAGCAGTGGACAAACAGGGCAATCACCCCTCCACTTT CASSGQTGQSPLHF
TRBD1 NA TRBJ2-7 TRBV5-8 TGTGCCAGCAGCGTAGGACAGGGGGCAACCTACGAGCAGTACTTC CASSVGQGATYEQYF
NA NA TRBJ2-7 TRBV11-2 TGTGCCAGCAGCCCCTTCGGGGAAACGGGAGAGCAGTACTTC CASSPFGETGEQYF
NA NA TRBJ2-1 TRBV4-1 TGCGCCAGCAGCCAAGGACCACTAGCCGATTTAGGGAATGAGCAGTTCTTC CASSQGPLADLGNEQFF
NA few TRBJ1-1 TRBV27 TGTGCCAGCAGGGTGGGGGGGACTACGGTTGGAGCTTTCTTT CASRVGGTTVGAFF
NA NA TRBJ1-1 TRBV10-1 TGCGCCAGCAGTGGCGCCAAGAACACTGAAGCTTTCTTT CASSGAKNTEAFF
TRBD1 NA TRBJ1-1 TRBV15 TGTGCCACCAGCAGACCAGGGGGAGACACTGAAGCTTTCTTT CATSRPGGDTEAFF
NA NA TRBJ2-7 TRBV13 TGTGCCAGCAGCCGAGCCGTGGCAGCGGTCTACGAGCAGTACTTC CASSRAVAAVYEQYF
TRBD1 NA TRBJ1-1 TRBV19 TGTGCCAGTAGTAGGCTGGGGACAGGGGGCCCCCAGGGTGAAGCTTTCTTT CASSRLGTGGPQGEAFF
TRBD2 few TRBJ2-1 TRBV7-2 TGTGCCAGCAGCGCAAGCGGGAGGGCCAGTAATGAGCAGTTCTTC CASSASGRASNEQFF
TRBD2 NA TRBJ2-1 TRBV7-2 TGTGCCAGCAGCTTAATGGTACTAGCGGGAAACAATGAGCAGTTCTTC CASSLMVLAGNNEQFF
NA few TRBJ1-1 TRBV2 TGTGCCAGCAGTGAAAAAGGGGCCTTCGGCACTGAAGCTTTCTTT CASSEKGAFGTEAFF
TRBD1 NA TRBJ2-7 TRBV7-3 TGTGCCAGCAGCATCACGGGACAGGGAACCTACGAGCAGTACTTC CASSITGQGTYEQYF
NA NA TRBJ1-5 TRBV6-4 TGTGCCAGCAGTGTTGGTGGTTTAGCAATCACAAATCAGCCCCAGCATTTT CASSVGGLAITNQPQHF
NA NA TRBJ2-7 TRBV5-5 TGTGCCAGCAGCTGGGACACGGACGAGCAGTACTTC CASSWDTDEQYF
TRBD1 NA TRBJ1-4 TRBV7-9 TGTGCCAGCAGGGACAGGGCAGGGGAAAAACTGTTTTTT CASRDRAGEKLFF
NA NA TRBJ2-7 TRBV27 TGTGCCAGCAGTTTGTGGAGAACCGACTACGAGCAGTACTTC CASSLWRTDYEQYF
NA NA TRBJ1-1 TRBV6-1 TGTGCCAGCAGTGAACTGCGAGGGAGAGCTGAAGCTTTCTTT CASSELRGRAEAFF
TRBD1 NA TRBJ1-2 TRBV28 TGTGCCAGCAGGGGGCTGATGGACAGGGGGAGCGGCTACACCTTC CASRGLMDRGSGYTF
NA NA TRBJ1-5 TRBV30 TGTGCCTGGAGTGCCCCAGGAAGCAATCAGCCCCAGCATTTT CAWSAPGSNQPQHF
NA NA TRBJ1-1 TRBV21-1 TGTGCCAGCAGGAAAACAGGCCCTAACACTGAAGCTTTCTTT CASRKTGPNTEAFF
NA NA TRBJ2-7 TRBV6-1 TGTGCCAGCAGGATCGGTGGGGCTATTGCCTACGAGCAGTACTTC CASRIGGAIAYEQYF
NA NA TRBJ1-5 TRBV30 TGTGCCTGGAGTGTTAGTGGCAATCAGCCCCAGCATTTT CAWSVSGNQPQHF
TRBD1 NA TRBJ1-2 TRBV5-4 TGTGCCAGCAGCTCAGCCCCCGGGACAGGGGCACTGTCTCGACGTTTTGGCTACACCTTC CASSSAPGTGALSRRFGYTF
TRBD1 NA TRBJ2-3 TRBV28 TGTGCCAGCTTAAGCCCGGGACAGGAGTCAGATACGCAGTATTTT CASLSPGQESDTQYF
TRBD2 NA TRBJ2-1 TRBV27 TGTGCCAGCAGTCCCCCCGGGCGGGGGTCCTACAATGAGCAGTTCTTC CASSPPGRGSYNEQFF
NA NA TRBJ2-7 TRBV7-9 TGTGCCAGCAGCTCTTCGACTAGAAATCTTGGCGAGCAGTACTTC CASSSSTRNLGEQYF
NA NA TRBJ1-5 TRBV7-8 TGTGCCAGCAGCTTAATTCCGGACAGCTTAAATCAGCCCCAGCATTTT CASSLIPDSLNQPQHF
NA NA TRBJ1-4 TRBV9 TGTGCCAGCAGCGCCCAAGGGGGAGGGACTAATGAAAAACTGTTTTTT CASSAQGGGTNEKLFF
TRBD2 NA TRBJ2-5 TRBV14 TGTGCCAGCAGCCAAGATTTTCTAGCGGGGGCCCAGTCTCAAGAGACCCAGTACTTC CASSQDFLAGAQSQETQYF
TRBD2 once TRBJ2-1 TRBV7-2 TGTGCCAGCAGCTCTAGCGGGAACTCCTACAATGAGCAGTTCTTC CASSSSGNSYNEQFF
NA NA TRBJ1-4 TRBV29-1 TGCAGCGTTGAGGACAGAGGTAATGAAAAACTGTTTTTT CSVEDRGNEKLFF
TRBD2 NA TRBJ2-1 TRBV6-1 TGTGCCAGCAGTGAAATAGCGGGAGGGAGGAATGAGCAGTTCTTC CASSEIAGGRNEQFF
TRBD1 NA TRBJ1-5 TRBV11-2 TGTGCCAGCAGCTTAGGGACAGGGGGGGAGGCCCAGCATTTT CASSLGTGGEAQHF
NA NA TRBJ2-4 TRBV28 TGTGCCAGCAGTCGCCTAACAGGGGACTTTTTAAAAAACATTCAGTACTTC CASSRLTGDFLKNIQYF